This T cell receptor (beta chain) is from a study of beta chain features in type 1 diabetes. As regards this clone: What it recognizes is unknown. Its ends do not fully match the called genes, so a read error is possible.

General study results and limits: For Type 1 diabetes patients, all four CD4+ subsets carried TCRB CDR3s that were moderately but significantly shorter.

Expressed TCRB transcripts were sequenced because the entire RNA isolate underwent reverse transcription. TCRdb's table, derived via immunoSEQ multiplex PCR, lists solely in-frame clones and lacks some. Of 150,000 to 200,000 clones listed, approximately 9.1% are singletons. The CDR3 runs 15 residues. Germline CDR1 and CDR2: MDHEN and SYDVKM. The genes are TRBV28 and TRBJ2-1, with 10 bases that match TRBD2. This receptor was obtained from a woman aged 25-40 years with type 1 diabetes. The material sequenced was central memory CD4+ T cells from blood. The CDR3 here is CASSPAQITSGVSVF. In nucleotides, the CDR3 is TGTGCCAGCAGCCCCGCACAGATAACTAGCGGGGTTTCGGTCTTC.